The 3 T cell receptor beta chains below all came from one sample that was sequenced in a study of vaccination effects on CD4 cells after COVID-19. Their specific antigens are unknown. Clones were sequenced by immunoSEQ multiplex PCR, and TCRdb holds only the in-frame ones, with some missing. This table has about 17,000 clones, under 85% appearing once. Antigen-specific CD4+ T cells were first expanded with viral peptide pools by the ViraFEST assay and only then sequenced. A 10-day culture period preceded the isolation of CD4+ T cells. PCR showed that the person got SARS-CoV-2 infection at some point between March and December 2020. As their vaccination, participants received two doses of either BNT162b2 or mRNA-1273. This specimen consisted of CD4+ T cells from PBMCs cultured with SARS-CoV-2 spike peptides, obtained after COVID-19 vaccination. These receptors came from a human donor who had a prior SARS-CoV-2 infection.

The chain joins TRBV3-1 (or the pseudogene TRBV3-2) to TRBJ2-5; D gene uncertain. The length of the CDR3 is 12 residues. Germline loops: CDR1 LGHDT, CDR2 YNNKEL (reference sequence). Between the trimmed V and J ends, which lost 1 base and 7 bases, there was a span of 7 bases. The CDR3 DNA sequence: TGTGCCAGCAGCCAAGGTGGGGTGACCCAGTACTTC. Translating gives CASSQGGVTQYF.

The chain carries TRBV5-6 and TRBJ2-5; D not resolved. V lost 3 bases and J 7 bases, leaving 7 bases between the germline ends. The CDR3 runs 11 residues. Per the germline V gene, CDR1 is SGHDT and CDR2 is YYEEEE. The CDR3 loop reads CASSSLGTQYF. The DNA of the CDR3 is TGTGCCAGCAGCTCTCTTGGGACCCAGTACTTC.

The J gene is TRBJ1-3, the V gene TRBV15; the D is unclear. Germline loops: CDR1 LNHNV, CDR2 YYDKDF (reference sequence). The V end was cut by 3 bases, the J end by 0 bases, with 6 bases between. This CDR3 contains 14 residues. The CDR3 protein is CATSRDPSGNTIYF. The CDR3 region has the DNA TGTGCCACCAGCAGGGACCCCTCTGGAAACACCATATATTTT.